The source of this T cell receptor (beta chain) is a study of shared clonotypes between healthy human individuals. It was at deep level that the assay was run. On sorted subsets, replicate PCRs used about 200 ng DNA, or tens of thousands of T cell genomes. Assay used: immunoSEQ multiplex PCR; TCRdb lists only in-frame clones, some missing. Counted here are about 2 million clones, less than 95% occurring once; the ten biggest clones make up under 1.5%. CDR3 length equals 14 residues. V was pared by 8 bases and J by 1 base, with 13 bases between. The V gene's germline CDR1 is WSHSY and CDR2 SAAADI. CD45RO negativity and positive selection for CCR7 defined naive CD8 cells, a population that excluded terminally differentiated effector memory CD45RA+ cells.

The specimen was naive CD8+ T cells sorted from blood. The chain combines TRBV10-2 with TRBJ2-3; D unclear. This receptor was obtained from a man younger than 35 in good health. For the CDR3, the DNA is TGCGCCAGCTCGTCTGGCGGAGGCACAGATACGCAGTATTTT. It specifies CASSSGGGTDTQYF.